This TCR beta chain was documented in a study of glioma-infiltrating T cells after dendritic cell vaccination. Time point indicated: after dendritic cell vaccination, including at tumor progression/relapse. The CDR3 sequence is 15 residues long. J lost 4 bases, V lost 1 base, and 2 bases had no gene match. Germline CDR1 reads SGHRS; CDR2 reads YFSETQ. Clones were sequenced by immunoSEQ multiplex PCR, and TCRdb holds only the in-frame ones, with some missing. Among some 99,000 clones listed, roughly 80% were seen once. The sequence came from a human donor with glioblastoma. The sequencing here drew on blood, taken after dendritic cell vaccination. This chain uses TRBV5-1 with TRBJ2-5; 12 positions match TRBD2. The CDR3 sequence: CASSLSTSGRETQYF. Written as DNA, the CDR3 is TGCGCCAGCAGCTTGTCGACTAGCGGGAGAGAGACCCAGTACTTC. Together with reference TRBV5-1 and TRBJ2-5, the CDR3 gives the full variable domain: KAGVTQTPRYLIKTRGQQVTLSCSPISGHRSVSWYQQTPGQGLQFLFEYFSETQRNKGNFPGRFSGRQFSNSRSEMNVSTLELGDSALYLCASSLSTSGRETQYFGPGTRLLVL.